This TCR beta chain derives from a study of blood T cell repertoires in COVID-19. Study details: Acute and convalescent COVID-19 samples came from the United States, Italy and Spain. PBMCs, B-cell-depleted T cells, or T cells provided the cDNA or gDNA that made up the material.

V was pared by 3 bases and J by 3 bases, with 6 bases between. This CDR3 has 13 amino acids. From germline, CDR1 is MDHEN and CDR2 SYDVKM. How the authors handled the data: Amplified reference gene primers provided the basis for estimating nucleated cell counts. TCRdb's table, derived via immunoSEQ multiplex PCR, lists solely in-frame clones and lacks some. V, J and clone size reflect that table, while D and trimming were determined from the DNA. The data contain about 210,000 clones, about nine tenths of them singletons. Sequencing input: peripheral blood. This clonotype originated in a man aged 70-80 years with acute or convalescent COVID-19. V gene TRBV28 combines with J gene TRBJ2-4; no clear D gene. The CDR3 here is CASSFPGKNIQYF. The CDR3 bases are TGTGCCAGCAGTTTTCCGGGCAAAAACATTCAGTACTTC.